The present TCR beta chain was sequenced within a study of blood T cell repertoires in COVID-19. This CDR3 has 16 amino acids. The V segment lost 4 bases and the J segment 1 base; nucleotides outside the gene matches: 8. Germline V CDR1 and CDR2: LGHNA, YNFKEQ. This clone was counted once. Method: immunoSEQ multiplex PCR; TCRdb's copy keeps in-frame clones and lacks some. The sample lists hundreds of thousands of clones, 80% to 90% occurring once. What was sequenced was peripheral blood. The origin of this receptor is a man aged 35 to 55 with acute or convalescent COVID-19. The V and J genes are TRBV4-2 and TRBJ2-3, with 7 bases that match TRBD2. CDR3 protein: CASSRQAGVGTDTQYF. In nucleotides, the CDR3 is TGTGCCAGCAGCCGTCAGGCGGGGGTAGGCACAGATACGCAGTATTTT.